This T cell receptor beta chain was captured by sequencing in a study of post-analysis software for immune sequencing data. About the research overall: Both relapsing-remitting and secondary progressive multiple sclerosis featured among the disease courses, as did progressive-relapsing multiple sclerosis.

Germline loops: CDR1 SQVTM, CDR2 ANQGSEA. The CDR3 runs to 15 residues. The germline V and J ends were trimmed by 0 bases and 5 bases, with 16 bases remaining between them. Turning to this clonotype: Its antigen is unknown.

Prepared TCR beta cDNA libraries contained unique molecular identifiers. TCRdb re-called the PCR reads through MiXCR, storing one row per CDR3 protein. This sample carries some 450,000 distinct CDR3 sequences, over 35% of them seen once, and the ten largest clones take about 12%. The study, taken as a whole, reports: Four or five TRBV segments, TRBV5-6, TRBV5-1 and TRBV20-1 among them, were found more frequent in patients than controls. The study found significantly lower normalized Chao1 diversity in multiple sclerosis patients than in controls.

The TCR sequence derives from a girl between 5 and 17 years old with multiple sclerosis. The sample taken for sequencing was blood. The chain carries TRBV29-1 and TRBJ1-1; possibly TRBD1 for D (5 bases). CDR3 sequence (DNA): TGCAGCGTTGAAGAGGGGGATAAGGGTTCTACTGAAGCTTTCTTT. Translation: CSVEEGDKGSTEAFF.